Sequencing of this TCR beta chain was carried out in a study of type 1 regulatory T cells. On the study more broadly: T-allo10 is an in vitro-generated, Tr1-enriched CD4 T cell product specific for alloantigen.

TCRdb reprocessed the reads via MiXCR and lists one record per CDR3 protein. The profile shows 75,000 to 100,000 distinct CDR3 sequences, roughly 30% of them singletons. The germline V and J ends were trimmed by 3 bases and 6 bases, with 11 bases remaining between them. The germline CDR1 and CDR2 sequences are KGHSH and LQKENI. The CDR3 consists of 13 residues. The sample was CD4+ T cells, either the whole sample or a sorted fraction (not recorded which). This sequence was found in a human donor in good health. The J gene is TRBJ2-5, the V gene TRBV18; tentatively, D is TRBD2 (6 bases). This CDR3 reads CASSPGGGQTQYF. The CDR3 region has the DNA TGTGCCAGCTCACCCGGGGGAGGTCAGACCCAGTACTTC.